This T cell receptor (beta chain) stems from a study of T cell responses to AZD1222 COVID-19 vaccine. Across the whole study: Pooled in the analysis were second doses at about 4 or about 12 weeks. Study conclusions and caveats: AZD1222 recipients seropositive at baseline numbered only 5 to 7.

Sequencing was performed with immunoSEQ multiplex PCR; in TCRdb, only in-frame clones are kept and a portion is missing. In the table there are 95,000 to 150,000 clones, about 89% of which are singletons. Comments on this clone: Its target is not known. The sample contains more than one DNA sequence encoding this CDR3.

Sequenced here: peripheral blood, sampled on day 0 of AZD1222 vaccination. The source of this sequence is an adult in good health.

The CDR3 DNA follows: TGTGCCAGCAGCTTAGCGATGGGGGGCGATTCACCCCTCCACTTT. Translated: CASSLAMGGDSPLHF. This rearrangement joins TRBV7-2 to TRBJ1-6; the D gene is possibly TRBD1 (6 bases). There are 15 residues in the CDR3. Germline loops: CDR1 SGHTA, CDR2 FQGNSA. V gave up 0 bases and J gave up 8 bases, with 11 bases separating them.